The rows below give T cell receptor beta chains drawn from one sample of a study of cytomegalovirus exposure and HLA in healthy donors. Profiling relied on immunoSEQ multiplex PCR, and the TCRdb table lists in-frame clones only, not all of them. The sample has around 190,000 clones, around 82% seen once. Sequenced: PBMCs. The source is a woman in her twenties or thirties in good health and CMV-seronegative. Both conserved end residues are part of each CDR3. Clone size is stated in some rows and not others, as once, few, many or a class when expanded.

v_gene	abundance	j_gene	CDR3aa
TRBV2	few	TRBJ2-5	CASSDRREETQYF
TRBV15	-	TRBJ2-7	CATSREWSDEQYF
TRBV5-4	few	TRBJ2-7	CASSFSGLGDGEQYF
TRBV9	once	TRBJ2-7	CASSVGRDYEQYF
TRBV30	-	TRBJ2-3	CAWSTGQGINTQYF
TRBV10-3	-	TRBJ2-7	CAISGGAYEQYF
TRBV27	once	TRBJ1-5	CASSSAGQWFLPQHF
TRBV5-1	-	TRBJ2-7	CASNLGQASYEQYF
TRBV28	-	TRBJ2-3	CASSPLTGVSTDTQYF
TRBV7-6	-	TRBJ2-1	CASSLYQTGFSPREQFF
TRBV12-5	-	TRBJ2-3	CASGLLGGRTDTQYF
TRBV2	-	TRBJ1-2	CASSEIGAGRANYGYTF
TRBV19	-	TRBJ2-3	CATSRDTRLPDTQYF
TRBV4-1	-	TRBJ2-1	CASSQLSGNEQFF
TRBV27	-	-	CASSLADREGYEQYF
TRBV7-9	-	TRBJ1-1	CASSLRQGVSEAFF
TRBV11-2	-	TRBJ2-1	CASSLFREGMNLLVF
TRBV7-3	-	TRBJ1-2	CASSLSGLDGYTF
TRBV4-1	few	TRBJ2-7	CASSRGTGGYEQYF
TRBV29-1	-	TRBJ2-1	CSVGTGGTFSYNEQFF
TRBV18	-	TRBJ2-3	CASSPGSTDTQYF
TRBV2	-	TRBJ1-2	CASSDWQFYGYTF
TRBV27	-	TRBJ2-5	CAAAPGGRETQYF
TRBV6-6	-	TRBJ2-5	CASSYLWQGKQETQYF
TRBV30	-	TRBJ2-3	CASRQSGMGTDTQYF
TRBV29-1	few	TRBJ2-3	CSVEGRPSTDTQYF
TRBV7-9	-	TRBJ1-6	CASSLPLTGEKTGSPLHF
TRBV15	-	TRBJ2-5	CATSRGASKTQYF
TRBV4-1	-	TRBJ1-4	CASSHEIHDDAAQF
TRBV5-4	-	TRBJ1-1	CASSFPDRVEAFF
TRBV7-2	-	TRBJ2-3	CASSLVASGSTDTQYF
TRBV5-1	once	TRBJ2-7	CASSLVSYRENEQYF
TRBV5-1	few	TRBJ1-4	CASSFGQTNEKLFF
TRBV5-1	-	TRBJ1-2	CASSLGGEVNGYTF
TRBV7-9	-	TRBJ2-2	CASSSYRAPNTGELFF